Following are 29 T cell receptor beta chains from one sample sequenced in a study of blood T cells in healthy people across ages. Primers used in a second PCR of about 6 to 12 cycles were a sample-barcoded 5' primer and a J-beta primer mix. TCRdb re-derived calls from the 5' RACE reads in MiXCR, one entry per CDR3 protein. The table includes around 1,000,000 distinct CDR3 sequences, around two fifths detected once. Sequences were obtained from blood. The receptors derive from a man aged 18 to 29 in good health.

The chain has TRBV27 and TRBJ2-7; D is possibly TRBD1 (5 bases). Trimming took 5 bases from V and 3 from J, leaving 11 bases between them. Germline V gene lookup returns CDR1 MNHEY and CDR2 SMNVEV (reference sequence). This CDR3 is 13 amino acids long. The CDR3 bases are TGTGCCAGCAGTATCCCAGGGAACTACGAGCAGTACTTC. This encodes CASSIPGNYEQYF.

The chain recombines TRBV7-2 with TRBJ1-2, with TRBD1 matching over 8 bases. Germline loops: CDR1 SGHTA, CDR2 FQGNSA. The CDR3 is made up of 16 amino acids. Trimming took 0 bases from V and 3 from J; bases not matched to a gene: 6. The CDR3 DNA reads TGTGCCAGCAGCTTAGCCGGACAGGGTTGGGACTATGGCTACACCTTC. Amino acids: CASSLAGQGWDYGYTF.

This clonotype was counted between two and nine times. This chain's CDR3 is CASSQTSGRTDTQYF. In nucleotides, the CDR3 is TGCGCCAGCAGCCAAACTAGCGGGCGCACAGATACGCAGTATTTT. The genes are TRBV4-1 and TRBJ2-3, with TRBD2 matching 9 bases. With 2 bases clipped from V and 1 base from J, the junction kept 1 base outside the gene matches. This CDR3 spans 15 amino acids. Germline values: CDR1 MGHRA, CDR2 YSYEKL.

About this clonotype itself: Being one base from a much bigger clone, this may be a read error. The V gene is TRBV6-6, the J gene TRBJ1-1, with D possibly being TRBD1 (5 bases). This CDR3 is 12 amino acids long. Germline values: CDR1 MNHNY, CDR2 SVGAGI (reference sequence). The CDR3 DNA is TGTGCCAGCAATTACGAGGGGACTGAAGCTTTCTTT. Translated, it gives CASNYEGTEAFF.

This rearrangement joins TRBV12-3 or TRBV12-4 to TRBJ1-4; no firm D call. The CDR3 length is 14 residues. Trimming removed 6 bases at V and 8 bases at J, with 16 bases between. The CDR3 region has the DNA TGTGCCAGCAGCGCGCCGAGGGTTAACGAAAAACTGTTTTTT. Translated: CASSAPRVNEKLFF.

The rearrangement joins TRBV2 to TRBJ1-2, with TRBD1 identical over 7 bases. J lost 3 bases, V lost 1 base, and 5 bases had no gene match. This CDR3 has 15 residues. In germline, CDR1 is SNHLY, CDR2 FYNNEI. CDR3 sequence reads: CASSEEPTGYYGYTF. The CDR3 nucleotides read TGTGCCAGCAGTGAAGAGCCGACAGGGTACTATGGCTACACCTTC.

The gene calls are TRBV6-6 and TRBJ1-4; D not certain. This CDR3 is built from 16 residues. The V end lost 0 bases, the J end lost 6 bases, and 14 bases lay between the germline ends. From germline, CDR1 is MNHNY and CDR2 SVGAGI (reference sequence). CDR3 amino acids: CASSYSAGLEDEKLFF. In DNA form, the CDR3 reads TGTGCCAGCAGTTACTCAGCAGGACTCGAAGATGAAAAACTGTTTTTT.

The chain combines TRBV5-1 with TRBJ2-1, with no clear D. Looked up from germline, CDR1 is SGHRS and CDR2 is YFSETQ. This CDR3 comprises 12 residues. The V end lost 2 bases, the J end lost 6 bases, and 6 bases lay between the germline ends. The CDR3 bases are TGCGCCAGCAGCTTTAATACCAATGAGCAGTTCTTC. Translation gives CASSFNTNEQFF.

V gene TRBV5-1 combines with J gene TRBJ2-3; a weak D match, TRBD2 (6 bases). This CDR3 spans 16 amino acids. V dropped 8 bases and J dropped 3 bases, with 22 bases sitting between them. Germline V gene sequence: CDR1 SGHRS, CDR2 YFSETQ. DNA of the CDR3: TGCGCCAGTTTTCGCGGGGTCGGGCACATTACAGATACGCAGTATTTT. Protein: CASFRGVGHITDTQYF.

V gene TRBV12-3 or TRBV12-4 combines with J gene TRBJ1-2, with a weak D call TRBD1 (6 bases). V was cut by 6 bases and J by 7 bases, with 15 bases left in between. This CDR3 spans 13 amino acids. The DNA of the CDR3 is TGTGCCAGCAGCGAGGGGGTAGTTGGTGGCTACACCTTC. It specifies CASSEGVVGGYTF.

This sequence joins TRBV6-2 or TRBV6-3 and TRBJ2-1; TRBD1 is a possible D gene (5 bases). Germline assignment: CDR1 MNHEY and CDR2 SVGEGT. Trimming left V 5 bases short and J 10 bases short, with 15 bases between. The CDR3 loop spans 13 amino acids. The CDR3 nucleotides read TGTGCCAGCAGTAAACAGGCTCAAGGGGAGCAGTTCTTC. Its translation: CASSKQAQGEQFF.

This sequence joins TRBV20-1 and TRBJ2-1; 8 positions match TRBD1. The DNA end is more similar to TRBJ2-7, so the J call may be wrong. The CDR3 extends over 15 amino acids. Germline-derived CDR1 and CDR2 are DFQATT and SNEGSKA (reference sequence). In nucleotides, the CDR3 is TGCAGTGCTAGAGGCCGACAGGGGACCTACAATGAGCAGTACTTC. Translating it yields CSARGRQGTYNEQYF.

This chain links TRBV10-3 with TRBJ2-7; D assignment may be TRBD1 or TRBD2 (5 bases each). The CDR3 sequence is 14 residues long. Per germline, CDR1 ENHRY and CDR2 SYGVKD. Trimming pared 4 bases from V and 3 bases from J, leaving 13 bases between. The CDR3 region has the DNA TGTGCCATCAGTGCCCGGGACGGGAACTACGAGCAGTACTTC. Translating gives CAISARDGNYEQYF.

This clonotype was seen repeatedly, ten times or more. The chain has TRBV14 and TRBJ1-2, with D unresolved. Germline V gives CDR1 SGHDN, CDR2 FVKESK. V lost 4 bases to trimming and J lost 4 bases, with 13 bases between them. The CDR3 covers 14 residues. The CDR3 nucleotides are TGTGCCAGCAGCCGGGGTAGCAGGATCTATGGCTACACCTTC. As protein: CASSRGSRIYGYTF.

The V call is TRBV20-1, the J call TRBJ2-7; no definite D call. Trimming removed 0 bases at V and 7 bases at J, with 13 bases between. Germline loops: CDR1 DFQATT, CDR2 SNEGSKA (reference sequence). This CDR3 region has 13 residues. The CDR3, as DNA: TGCAGTGCTAGAGAGCCCTCTGAGTGGGAGCAGTACTTC. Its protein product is CSAREPSEWEQYF.

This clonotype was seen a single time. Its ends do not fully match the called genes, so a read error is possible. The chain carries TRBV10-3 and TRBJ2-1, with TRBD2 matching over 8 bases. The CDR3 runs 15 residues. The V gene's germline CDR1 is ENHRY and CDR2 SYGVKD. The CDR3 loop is CASSDGAGEYNEQFF. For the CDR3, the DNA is TGTGCCAGCAGTGACGGAGCGGGGGAGTACAATGAGCAGTTCTTC.

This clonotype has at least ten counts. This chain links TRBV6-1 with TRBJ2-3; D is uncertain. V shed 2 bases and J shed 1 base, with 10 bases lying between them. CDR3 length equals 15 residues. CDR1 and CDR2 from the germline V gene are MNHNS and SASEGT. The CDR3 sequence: CASSEPPLGTDTQYF. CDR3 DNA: TGTGCCAGCAGTGAACCCCCGCTAGGCACAGATACGCAGTATTTT.

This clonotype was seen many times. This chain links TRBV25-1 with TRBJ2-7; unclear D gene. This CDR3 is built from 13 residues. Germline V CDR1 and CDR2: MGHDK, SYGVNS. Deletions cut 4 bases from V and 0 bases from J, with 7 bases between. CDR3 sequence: CASSVSSSYEQYF. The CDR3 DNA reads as TGTGCCAGCAGTGTCTCGAGCTCCTACGAGCAGTACTTC.

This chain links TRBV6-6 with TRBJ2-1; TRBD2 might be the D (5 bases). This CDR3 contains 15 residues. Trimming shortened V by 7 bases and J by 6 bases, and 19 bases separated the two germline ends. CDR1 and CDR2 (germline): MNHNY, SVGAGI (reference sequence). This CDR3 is CASTNSRGTGNEQFF. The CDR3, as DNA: TGTGCCAGCACCAACTCTCGGGGAACGGGCAATGAGCAGTTCTTC.

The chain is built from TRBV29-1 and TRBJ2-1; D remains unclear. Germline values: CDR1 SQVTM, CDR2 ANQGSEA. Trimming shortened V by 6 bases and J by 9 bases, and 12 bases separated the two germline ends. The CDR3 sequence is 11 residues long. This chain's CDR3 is CSVPNNSEQFF. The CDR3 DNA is TGCAGCGTCCCCAACAACAGTGAGCAGTTCTTC.

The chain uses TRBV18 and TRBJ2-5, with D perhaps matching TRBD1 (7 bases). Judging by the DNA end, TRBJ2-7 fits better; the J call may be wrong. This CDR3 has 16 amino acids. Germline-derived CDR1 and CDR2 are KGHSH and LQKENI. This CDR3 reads CASSPPALAGGNEQYF. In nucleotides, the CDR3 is TGTGCCAGCTCACCACCGGCTCTGGCAGGGGGGAACGAGCAGTACTTC.

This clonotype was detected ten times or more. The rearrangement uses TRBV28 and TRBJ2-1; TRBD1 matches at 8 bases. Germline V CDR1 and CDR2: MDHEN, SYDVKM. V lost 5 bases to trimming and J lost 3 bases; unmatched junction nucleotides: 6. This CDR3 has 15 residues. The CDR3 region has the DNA TGTGCCAGCAGTCCCCGGGACAGGTTCTACAATGAGCAGTTCTTC. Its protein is CASSPRDRFYNEQFF.

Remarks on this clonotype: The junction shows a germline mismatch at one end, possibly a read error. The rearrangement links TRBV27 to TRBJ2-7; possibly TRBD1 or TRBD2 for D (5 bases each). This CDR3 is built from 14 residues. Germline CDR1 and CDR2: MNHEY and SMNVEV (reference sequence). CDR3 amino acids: CTSSLRGISYEQYF. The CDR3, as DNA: TGTACCAGCAGCCTACGGGGCATTTCCTACGAGCAGTACTTC.

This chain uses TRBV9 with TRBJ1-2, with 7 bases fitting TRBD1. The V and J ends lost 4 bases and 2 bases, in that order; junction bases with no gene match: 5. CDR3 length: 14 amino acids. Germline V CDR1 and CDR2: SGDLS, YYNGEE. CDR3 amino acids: CASSPDRSNYGYTF. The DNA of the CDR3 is TGTGCCAGCAGCCCGGACAGGTCCAACTATGGCTACACCTTC.

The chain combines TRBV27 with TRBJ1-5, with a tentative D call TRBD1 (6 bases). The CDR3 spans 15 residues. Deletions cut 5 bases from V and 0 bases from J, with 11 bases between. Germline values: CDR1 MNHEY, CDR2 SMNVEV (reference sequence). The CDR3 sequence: CASSEGVYSNQPQHF. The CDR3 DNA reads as TGTGCCAGCAGTGAGGGGGTCTATAGCAATCAGCCCCAGCATTTT.

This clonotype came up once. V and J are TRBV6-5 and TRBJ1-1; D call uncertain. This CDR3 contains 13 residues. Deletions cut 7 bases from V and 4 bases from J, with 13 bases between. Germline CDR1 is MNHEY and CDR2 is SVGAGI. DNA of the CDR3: TGTGCCAGCAAAAGAGTTCGTGCCACTGAAGCTTTCTTT. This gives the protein CASKRVRATEAFF.

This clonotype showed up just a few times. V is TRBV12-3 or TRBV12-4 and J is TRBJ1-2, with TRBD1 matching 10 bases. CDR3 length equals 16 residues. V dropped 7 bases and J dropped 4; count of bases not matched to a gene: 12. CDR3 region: CASTPGTGDLGYGYTF. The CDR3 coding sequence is TGTGCCAGCACCCCAGGGACAGGGGATCTGGGCTATGGCTACACCTTC.

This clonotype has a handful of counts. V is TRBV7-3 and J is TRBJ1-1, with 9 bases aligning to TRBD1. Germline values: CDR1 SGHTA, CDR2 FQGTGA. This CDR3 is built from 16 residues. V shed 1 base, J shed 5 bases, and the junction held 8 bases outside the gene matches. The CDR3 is CASSLNSVGQGTEAFF. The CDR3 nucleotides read TGTGCCAGCAGCTTAAATAGTGTGGGACAGGGAACTGAAGCTTTCTTT.

The CDR3 reads CASSEARWGEKLFF. The CDR3 DNA follows: TGTGCCAGCAGCGAGGCCAGGTGGGGTGAAAAACTGTTTTTT. The V call is TRBV9, the J call TRBJ1-4; no definite D call. Trimming stripped 3 bases from V and 7 bases from J, with 13 bases between. The CDR3 is 14 amino acids. The germline CDR1 and CDR2 sequences are SGDLS and YYNGEE.